These T cell receptor beta chains were read from a single sample in a study of tumor and adjacent non-tumor tissue in lung cancer. TCRdb used MiXCR to reprocess the multiplex PCR reads, holding one entry per CDR3 protein. The sample holds 100,000 or so distinct CDR3 sequences, less than 75% seen once. Sample: distant non-tumor lung tissue. The receptors come from a man under 40 with non-small cell lung cancer. Both conserved end residues are part of each CDR3. D genes are given only for firm matches.

CDR3aa: CSADGTSGTSYEQYF
v_gene: TRBV20-1
d_gene: TRBD2

CDR3aa: CARSFPAGKLFF
v_gene: TRBV12-3/TRBV12-4
d_gene: NA

CDR3aa: CATSAATEEQYF
v_gene: TRBV24-1
d_gene: NA

CDR3aa: CSVDGGTCSYEQYF
v_gene: TRBV29-1
d_gene: NA

CDR3aa: CAGGLESGVSYEQYF
v_gene: TRBV11-2
d_gene: NA

CDR3aa: CGARAYGESVSGELFF
v_gene: TRBV20-1
d_gene: NA

CDR3aa: CSAKLGKDTQYF
v_gene: TRBV20-1
d_gene: NA

CDR3aa: CASSRQPSYNEQFF
v_gene: TRBV13
d_gene: NA

CDR3aa: CASSPMGVNTEELFF
v_gene: TRBV6-5
d_gene: NA

CDR3aa: CSVWGPITYEQYF
v_gene: TRBV29-1
d_gene: NA

CDR3aa: CAATKGSMSSGNTIYF
v_gene: TRBV6-1
d_gene: NA

CDR3aa: CSARYPAGGWEQLF
v_gene: TRBV20-1
d_gene: TRBD2

CDR3aa: CASSLELEFSPYEQYF
v_gene: TRBV7-8
d_gene: NA

CDR3aa: CASSLVTGRAEAFF
v_gene: TRBV7-9
d_gene: NA

CDR3aa: CSFRAGDSNQPQHF
v_gene: TRBV20-1
d_gene: NA

CDR3aa: CNAATDTQYF
v_gene: TRBV20-1
d_gene: NA